These 30 T cell receptor beta chains came from one sample sequenced in a study of blood T cell repertoires in COVID-19. Data came from immunoSEQ multiplex PCR; TCRdb stores just in-frame clones and leaves some out. The sample gives about 100,000 clones, roughly nine tenths of which show up once; about 6.3% is in the top ten. The sequenced material came from peripheral blood. These receptors came from a human donor in a cohort sampled during active COVID-19.

In this sample, this clone turned up a few times. The rearrangement links TRBV6-1 to TRBJ1-5; D is possibly TRBD1 (5 bases). Germline V CDR1 and CDR2: MNHNS, SASEGT. Trimming took off 0 bases at V and 2 bases at J, with 5 bases between the two ends. The CDR3 sequence is 14 residues long. CDR3 protein: CASSEAGGNQPQHF. Here the CDR3 DNA reads TGTGCCAGCAGTGAAGCAGGGGGCAATCAGCCCCAGCATTTT.

The rearrangement joins TRBV7-2 to TRBJ2-1; 7 nucleotides agree with TRBD2. Looked up from germline, CDR1 is SGHTA and CDR2 is FQGNSA. V lost 5 bases to trimming and J lost 0 bases; unmatched junction nucleotides: 7. The CDR3 runs to 16 residues. Written as DNA, the CDR3 is TGTGCCAGCAGCCTTAGCGGGCCAAGCTCCTACAATGAGCAGTTCTTC. It is translated as CASSLSGPSSYNEQFF.

This sequence joins TRBV24-1 and TRBJ2-1; the D gene is possibly TRBD2 (5 bases). The V end lost 4 bases, the J end lost 9 bases, and 12 bases lay between the germline ends. Per germline, CDR1 KGHDR and CDR2 SFDVKD. The CDR3 has 13 amino acids. The CDR3 DNA sequence: TGTGCCACCAGTGAAACTAGTCTGAGTGAGCAGTTCTTC. Amino acid sequence: CATSETSLSEQFF.

The chain couples TRBV20-1 to TRBJ2-3, with TRBD2 identical over 11 bases. CDR1 DFQATT and CDR2 SNEGSKA come from the germline V gene (reference sequence). The length of the CDR3 is 16 residues. V was pared by 3 bases and J by 1 base, with 6 bases of the junction left unmatched. This chain's CDR3 is CSASPTSGSGTDTQYF. The CDR3 nucleotides are TGCAGTGCTAGTCCAACTAGCGGGAGTGGCACAGATACGCAGTATTTT.

Worth noting for this clone: The same CDR3 also results from other DNA sequences found in this sample. The chain couples TRBV7-9 to TRBJ1-1; 7 nucleotides agree with TRBD1. V dropped 5 bases and J dropped 1; count of bases not matched to a gene: 7. In germline, CDR1 is SEHNR, CDR2 FQNEAQ (reference sequence). The CDR3 sequence is 15 residues long. The CDR3 coding sequence is TGTGCCAGCAGCCCCCAACAGGGGACGAACACTGAAGCTTTCTTT. Amino acid sequence: CASSPQQGTNTEAFF. The full variable domain, in which reference TRBV7-9 and TRBJ1-1 provide the parts outside the CDR3, is DTGVSQNPRHKITKRGQNVTFRCDPISEHNRLYWYRQTLGQGPEFLTYFQNEAQLEKSRLLSDRFSAERPKGSFSTLEIQRTEQGDSAMYLCASSPQQGTNTEAFFGQGTRLTVV.

The chain couples TRBV5-1 to TRBJ2-1; perhaps TRBD1 as D (5 bases). V was pared by 6 bases and J by 4 bases, with 26 bases between. The CDR3 is made up of 18 amino acids. CDR1 and CDR2 (germline): SGHRS, YFSETQ. The CDR3 region is CASTSRALLRNSYNEQFF. CDR3 coding DNA: TGCGCCAGCACTTCCAGGGCACTACTTCGAAACTCTTACAATGAGCAGTTCTTC.

The chain recombines TRBV6-2 or TRBV6-3 with TRBJ2-7; D is possibly TRBD2 (7 bases). Trimming took off 2 bases at V and 2 bases at J, with 13 bases between the two ends. Germline CDR1 reads MNHEY; CDR2 reads SVGEGT. The CDR3 totals 15 residues. The DNA for the CDR3 is TGTGCCAGCAGTTACGCGGCGGGGGCACCCTACGAGCAGTACTTC. It codes for CASSYAAGAPYEQYF.

This clone is a singleton in its sample. V is TRBV11-3 and J is TRBJ2-7; D perhaps matches TRBD1 (6 bases). Germline V gene lookup returns CDR1 SGHNT and CDR2 YENEEA. The V end was cut by 9 bases, the J end by 4 bases, with 16 bases between. The CDR3 is 13 residues long. CDR3 sequence: CARGTHNSYEQYF. The CDR3, as DNA: TGTGCCAGAGGGACACACAATTCGTACGAGCAGTACTTC.

The CDR3: CASSVEGATGANVLTF. Written as DNA, the CDR3 is TGTGCCAGCAGCGTAGAGGGGGCGACTGGGGCCAACGTCCTGACTTTC. This sequence joins TRBV9 and TRBJ2-6; 7 nucleotides match TRBD1. CDR3 length: 16 amino acids. CDR1 and CDR2 (germline): SGDLS, YYNGEE. Trimming cost V 0 bases and J 2 bases; bases outside gene matches: 2.

The chain uses TRBV6-6 and TRBJ2-7; 7 nucleotides agree with TRBD2. The CDR3 covers 15 residues. Germline CDR1 is MNHNY and CDR2 is SVGAGI (reference sequence). The V gene end was trimmed by 2 bases and the J gene end by 4 bases; junction bases not matched to a gene: 8. The CDR3 loop is CASSYGGGGSYEQYF. CDR3 DNA: TGTGCCAGCAGTTACGGCGGGGGAGGCTCTTACGAGCAGTACTTC.

J is TRBJ1-2 and V is TRBV29-1; D remains ambiguous. The CDR3 is 13 residues long. Germline lookup yields CDR1 SQVTM and CDR2 ANQGSEA. With 0 bases removed from V and 4 bases from J, the gap between germline ends came to 9 bases. CDR3 sequence (DNA): TGCAGCGTTGAAGAGGTAGAGTCCTATGGCTACACCTTC. Translated, it gives CSVEEVESYGYTF.

This chain uses TRBV5-1 with TRBJ1-1, with D maybe TRBD1 (6 bases). V lost 5 bases to trimming and J lost 0 bases, with 11 bases between them. This CDR3 has 14 residues. Per germline, CDR1 SGHRS and CDR2 YFSETQ. CDR3 sequence (DNA): TGCGCCAGCAGAACACAGGGAATGAACACTGAAGCTTTCTTT. It encodes CASRTQGMNTEAFF.

The chain has TRBV6-5 and TRBJ2-7, with TRBD1 identical over 7 bases. Germline V gives CDR1 MNHEY, CDR2 SVGAGI. The CDR3 spans 13 residues. The J segment lost 4 bases and the V segment lost 0 bases, leaving 0 bases of the junction unmatched. The DNA of the CDR3 is TGTGCCAGCAGTTACTCACAGGGGTACGAGCAGTACTTC. It specifies CASSYSQGYEQYF.

This clone was counted a single time. J is TRBJ2-7 and V is TRBV6-5; a weak D match, TRBD2 (6 bases). The CDR3 loop spans 12 amino acids. Germline V gene sequence: CDR1 MNHEY, CDR2 SVGAGI. V was shortened by 1 base and J by 7 bases, with 8 bases between the two germline ends. The CDR3, as DNA: TGTGCCAGCAGTTACTGGGGAGGTGAGCAGTACTTC. As protein: CASSYWGGEQYF.

This clone was seen once. The chain links TRBV4-3 to TRBJ1-5; D is uncertain. In germline, CDR1 is LGHNA, CDR2 YSLEER. The ends were cut back, 0 bases at V and 6 bases at J, with 12 bases in the middle. The CDR3 is 15 residues long. The CDR3 protein is CASSQDPSGFQPQHF. For the CDR3, the DNA is TGCGCCAGCAGCCAAGATCCATCCGGGTTTCAGCCCCAGCATTTT.

V gene TRBV27 combines with J gene TRBJ2-7; the D gene is possibly TRBD1 (5 bases). Germline assignment: CDR1 MNHEY and CDR2 SMNVEV (reference sequence). This CDR3 comprises 12 residues. Trimming left V 2 bases short and J 6 bases short, with 8 bases between. The CDR3 loop is CASSLITGEQYF. In nucleotides, the CDR3 is TGTGCCAGCAGTTTAATAACAGGCGAGCAGTACTTC.

The chain is built from TRBV7-9 and TRBJ1-1; D is uncertain. Looked up from germline, CDR1 is SEHNR and CDR2 is FQNEAQ (reference sequence). V gave up 4 bases and J gave up 1 base, with 10 bases separating them. The CDR3 covers 14 residues. DNA of the CDR3: TGTGCCAGCAGCTCCAACAGCCCGAACACTGAAGCTTTCTTT. This gives the protein CASSSNSPNTEAFF.

V is TRBV7-9 and J is TRBJ1-2, with a possible D match to TRBD1 (6 bases). Germline V gene lookup returns CDR1 SEHNR and CDR2 FQNEAQ (reference sequence). V lost 7 bases and J lost 0, with 18 bases in between. The CDR3 consists of 16 residues. This CDR3 reads CASTDPQQGPNYGYTF. The CDR3 region has the DNA TGTGCCAGCACCGATCCTCAACAGGGTCCTAACTATGGCTACACCTTC.

The chain carries TRBV9 and TRBJ1-5; the D is unclear. CDR1 is SGDLS and CDR2 is YYNGEE in the germline V gene. Trimming removed 3 bases from V and 4 bases from J, with 11 bases in between. The CDR3 is 14 amino acids. The CDR3 DNA follows: TGTGCCAGCAGCGGAGGAGGTCCTAATCAGCCCCAGCATTTT. Its protein is CASSGGGPNQPQHF.

V gene TRBV6-2 or TRBV6-3 combines with J gene TRBJ1-2; possibly TRBD1 for D (6 bases). Deletions cut 6 bases from V and 0 bases from J, with 17 bases between. The CDR3 consists of 16 residues. Looked up from germline, CDR1 is MNHEY and CDR2 is SVGEGT. The DNA for the CDR3 is TGTGCCAGCAGCCGACTACAGGGCGCAGCTAACTATGGCTACACCTTC. Translation: CASSRLQGAANYGYTF.

The chain carries TRBV7-8 and TRBJ1-5, with D possibly being TRBD1 (6 bases). Trimming took 5 bases from V and 2 from J, leaving 16 bases between them. The CDR3 covers 16 residues. Germline loops: CDR1 SGHVS, CDR2 FQNEAQ. The CDR3 region is CASSPHRVFGNQPQHF. CDR3 nucleotide sequence: TGTGCCAGCAGCCCTCACAGGGTGTTCGGCAATCAGCCCCAGCATTTT.

The chain recombines TRBV12-3 or TRBV12-4 with TRBJ2-1; possibly TRBD2 for D (5 bases). The CDR3 covers 13 residues. Between the trimmed V and J ends, which lost 5 bases and 8 bases, there was a span of 13 bases. The CDR3 nucleotides are TGTGCCAGCAGTCCCCCTGGGCGGGATGAGCAGTTCTTC. The encoded protein is CASSPPGRDEQFF.

This chain links TRBV20-1 with TRBJ2-7; unclear D gene. The germline gives CDR1 DFQATT, CDR2 SNEGSKA (reference sequence). V was pared by 4 bases and J by 1 base, with 5 bases between. The CDR3 extends over 11 amino acids. The CDR3 region has the DNA TGCAGTGCTACCGAGTCCTACGAGCAGTACTTC. Amino acids: CSATESYEQYF.

The V gene is TRBV6-5, the J gene TRBJ2-1, with 9 positions matching TRBD1. This CDR3 is 15 amino acids long. Germline V gene lookup returns CDR1 MNHEY and CDR2 SVGAGI. Germline trimming cut 6 bases from V and 5 bases from J; bases unmatched to any gene: 8. The CDR3 region has the DNA TGTGCCAGCAGGACAACGGGACAGGGAAACAATGAGCAGTTCTTC. This sequence encodes CASRTTGQGNNEQFF.

This clone has only one observation. The chain combines TRBV27 with TRBJ1-2; D remains unclear. The CDR3 is 13 amino acids. The V gene's germline CDR1 is MNHEY and CDR2 SMNVEV (reference sequence). Trimming left V 1 base short and J 4 bases short, with 7 bases between. The CDR3 sequence: CASSLYGPYGYTF. CDR3 sequence (DNA): TGTGCCAGCAGTTTATACGGTCCCTATGGCTACACCTTC.

This clone was counted a single time. This chain joins TRBV5-4 and TRBJ2-1; perhaps TRBD2 as D (5 bases). V shed 0 bases and J shed 8 bases, with 9 bases lying between them. The CDR3 consists of 13 residues. Germline CDR1 and CDR2: SGHNT and YYREEE (reference sequence). CDR3 sequence reads: CASSLAEGYEQFF. The DNA of the CDR3 is TGTGCCAGCAGCTTGGCCGAGGGTTATGAGCAGTTCTTC.

The chain combines TRBV5-1 with TRBJ2-7, with 9 bases matching TRBD1. J was trimmed by 4 bases and V by 0 bases; bases with no gene match: 5. Germline V gives CDR1 SGHRS, CDR2 YFSETQ. The CDR3 consists of 15 residues. This CDR3 is CASSLAPDRGYEQYF. CDR3 sequence (DNA): TGCGCCAGCAGCTTGGCACCCGACAGGGGGTACGAGCAGTACTTC.

The V and J genes are TRBV4-1 and TRBJ1-6; TRBD1 is a possible D gene (5 bases). V gave up 0 bases and J gave up 8 bases, with 11 bases separating them. CDR1 is MGHRA, CDR2 YSYEKL, per germline. This CDR3 region has 15 residues. DNA of the CDR3: TGCGCCAGCAGCCAAGAGTTCAGGGAGGATTCACCCCTCCACTTT. Protein product: CASSQEFREDSPLHF.

The rearrangement uses TRBV6-5 and TRBJ1-1; TRBD1 is a possible D gene (6 bases). Germline loops: CDR1 MNHEY, CDR2 SVGAGI. The CDR3 is 13 amino acids. The V end was cut by 3 bases, the J end by 7 bases, with 12 bases between. The CDR3 loop is CASSYGQHGEAFF. The CDR3 bases are TGTGCCAGCAGTTATGGACAGCACGGTGAAGCTTTCTTT.

The chain couples TRBV7-2 to TRBJ1-4; 7 bases agree with TRBD1. Trimming at V came to 4 bases and at J to 5 bases, leaving 10 bases not matched to a gene. The CDR3 length is 16 residues. The germline V gene encodes CDR1 SGHTA and CDR2 FQGNSA. The DNA for the CDR3 is TGTGCCAGCAGCTCTCCCTTCGGGACAGAGAATGAAAAACTGTTTTTT. Protein: CASSSPFGTENEKLFF.